Presented here are 26 T cell receptor beta chains from one specimen sequenced in a study of shared clonotypes between healthy human individuals. Measured with immunoSEQ multiplex PCR; TCRdb has only the in-frame clones, and not every one. In the table there are 2,100,000 or so clones, approximately 96% of which are singletons. The sample comprised naive CD4+ T cells sorted from blood. Specified subset: CD45RA+ positively selected. These receptors were obtained from a man between 18 and 29 years old in good health.

This clone has just one count. The gene calls are TRBV30 and TRBJ1-4; 8 positions agree with TRBD1. There are 13 residues in the CDR3. J lost 7 bases, V lost 3 bases, and 4 bases had no gene match. Germline V CDR1 and CDR2: GTSNPN, SVGIG (reference sequence). DNA for the CDR3: TGTGCCTGGAGGGGGCAGGGGGCTGAAAAACTGTTTTTT. Translation: CAWRGQGAEKLFF. Variable domain in full (rest from reference TRBV30 and TRBJ1-4): SQTIHQWPATLVQPVGSPLSLECTVEGTSNPNLYWYRQAAGRGLQLLFYSVGIGQISSEVPQNLSASRPQDRQFILSSKKLLLSDSGFYLCAWRGQGAEKLFFGSGTQLSVL.

This chain joins TRBV9 and TRBJ1-2; 7 bases match TRBD1. Germline V gene lookup returns CDR1 SGDLS and CDR2 YYNGEE. V dropped 4 bases and J dropped 8; count of bases not matched to a gene: 11. This CDR3 spans 14 amino acids. The CDR3 sequence is CASSRDRAAKGYTF. Written as DNA, the CDR3 is TGTGCCAGCAGCAGAGACAGGGCGGCTAAGGGCTACACCTTC.

This chain connects TRBV7-2 to TRBJ2-3, with TRBD2 matching over 10 bases. This CDR3 is 17 amino acids long. V was pared by 5 bases and J by 3 bases, with 11 bases of the junction left unmatched. CDR1 SGHTA and CDR2 FQGNSA come from the germline V gene. The CDR3 coding sequence is TGTGCCAGCAGCGTGACCAGCGGGAGGGTAAGGACAGATACGCAGTATTTT. Residues: CASSVTSGRVRTDTQYF. Full variable domain (remainder filled in from reference TRBV7-2 and TRBJ2-3): GAGVSQSPSNKVTEKGKDVELRCDPISGHTALYWYRQSLGQGLEFLIYFQGNSAPDKSGLPSDRFSAERTGGSVSTLTIQRTQQEDSAVYLCASSVTSGRVRTDTQYFGPGTRLTVL.

This clone is a singleton in its sample. The rearrangement joins TRBV27 to TRBJ2-6, with D perhaps matching TRBD1 (6 bases). Trimming took 3 bases from V and 1 from J, leaving 10 bases between them. The CDR3 loop spans 16 amino acids. CDR1 is MNHEY, CDR2 SMNVEV, per germline (reference sequence). CDR3 protein: CASSFSGVSGANVLTF. The CDR3, as DNA: TGTGCCAGCAGTTTCTCAGGGGTGTCTGGGGCCAACGTCCTGACTTTC.

V and J are TRBV6-1 and TRBJ2-5, with D possibly being TRBD1 (6 bases). The CDR3 length is 12 residues. The germline CDR1 and CDR2 sequences are MNHNS and SASEGT. Trimming left V 6 bases short and J 4 bases short, with 9 bases between. The CDR3 is CASSWGLETQYF. The DNA of the CDR3 is TGTGCCAGCAGCTGGGGGCTAGAGACCCAGTACTTC.

J is TRBJ2-5 and V is TRBV14; weak D call: TRBD1 (7 bases). The CDR3 sequence is 12 residues long. Trimming shortened V by 2 bases and J by 11 bases, and 12 bases separated the two germline ends. Germline V CDR1 and CDR2: SGHDN, FVKESK. The CDR3 is CASSQHAGGQYF. The CDR3 nucleotides are TGTGCCAGCAGCCAACACGCAGGGGGGCAGTACTTC.

On this clone: Other nucleotide sequences in the sample specify the same CDR3. In nucleotides, the CDR3 is TGTGCCAGCAGCGTAGCTCAGGGTTCCTACGAGCAGTACTTC. It codes for CASSVAQGSYEQYF. V and J are TRBV9 and TRBJ2-7; D possibly corresponds to TRBD1 (5 bases). V was trimmed by 0 bases and J by 1 base, leaving 8 bases between them. Germline loops: CDR1 SGDLS, CDR2 YYNGEE. This CDR3 spans 14 amino acids.

In regard to this clone: The same CDR3 is also encoded by other DNA sequences in this sample. The chain uses TRBV19 and TRBJ1-1; D possibly corresponds to TRBD1 (5 bases). The CDR3 spans 14 residues. V was pared by 3 bases and J by 1 base, with 9 bases between. CDR1 LNHDA and CDR2 SQIVND come from the germline V gene (reference sequence). CDR3 amino acids: CASSITGANTEAFF. CDR3 bases: TGTGCCAGTAGTATCACCGGGGCGAACACTGAAGCTTTCTTT.

The chain couples TRBV5-6 to TRBJ2-7; TRBD1 matches at 9 bases. This CDR3 is 13 amino acids long. The trim removed 3 bases at V and 5 bases at J, leaving 3 bases unmatched. Germline loops: CDR1 SGHDT, CDR2 YYEEEE. CDR3 coding DNA: TGTGCCAGCAGCTGGGACAGGGAGCACGAGCAGTACTTC. Its translation is CASSWDREHEQYF.

Of note for this clone: This sequence may be a read error, since a much larger clone differs from it by one base. The same CDR3 also results from other DNA sequences found in this sample. The J gene is TRBJ2-5, the V gene TRBV11-2; D is uncertain. Germline-derived CDR1 and CDR2 are SGHAT and FQNNGV. V shed 3 bases and J shed 4 bases, with 3 bases lying between them. The CDR3 contains 11 residues. For the CDR3, the DNA is TGTGCCAGCAGCTTCGGAGAGACCCAGTACTTC. Protein sequence: CASSFGETQYF.

The chain recombines TRBV9 with TRBJ2-1; 14 nucleotides line up with TRBD2. J was trimmed by 9 bases and V by 7 bases; bases with no gene match: 3. The CDR3 extends over 13 amino acids. CDR1 and CDR2 from the germline V gene are SGDLS and YYNGEE. The CDR3 reads CASGLAGGSEQFF. For the CDR3, the DNA is TGTGCCAGCGGACTAGCGGGAGGCAGTGAGCAGTTCTTC.

In the case of this clone: Other DNA sequences in the sample encode the same CDR3. V gene TRBV7-9 combines with J gene TRBJ1-1; D possibly corresponds to TRBD1 (6 bases). The CDR3 is made up of 14 amino acids. Trimming shortened V by 0 bases and J by 2 bases, and 7 bases separated the two germline ends. The V gene's germline CDR1 is SEHNR and CDR2 FQNEAQ (reference sequence). CDR3 sequence reads: CASSLAGGNTEAFF. CDR3 DNA sequence: TGTGCCAGCAGCTTAGCAGGGGGAAACACTGAAGCTTTCTTT.

The chain combines TRBV4-1 with TRBJ2-7; 7 nucleotides match TRBD1. The CDR3 has 13 amino acids. V was clipped by 3 bases and J by 4 bases; unmatched bases: 3. CDR1 and CDR2 from the germline V gene are MGHRA and YSYEKL. The CDR3 DNA sequence: TGCGCCAGCAGCCATACAGGGGATTACGAGCAGTACTTC. Amino acids: CASSHTGDYEQYF.

The rearrangement uses TRBV4-1 and TRBJ2-4; 11 nucleotides match TRBD2. J was trimmed by 2 bases and V by 3 bases; bases with no gene match: 3. Germline V lookup: CDR1 MGHRA, CDR2 YSYEKL. There are 16 residues in the CDR3. CDR3 bases: TGCGCCAGCAGCCAGACTAGCGGGGATTCCAAAAACATTCAGTACTTC. This translates into CASSQTSGDSKNIQYF.

The CDR3 sequence: CASSLPPNYGYTF. The CDR3 DNA reads as TGTGCCAGTAGCTTGCCGCCTAACTATGGCTACACCTTC. This chain connects TRBV19 to TRBJ1-2; D remains ambiguous. The germline V gene encodes CDR1 LNHDA and CDR2 SQIVND (reference sequence). Between the trimmed V and J ends, which lost 6 bases and 0 bases, there was a span of 8 bases. The CDR3 totals 13 residues.

The V and J genes are TRBV30 and TRBJ1-5; D call uncertain. Trimming removed 3 bases at V and 5 bases at J, with 14 bases between. The germline gives CDR1 GTSNPN, CDR2 SVGIG (reference sequence). This CDR3 has 14 residues. The DNA for the CDR3 is TGTGCCTGGAGCCCAATGTTTGGACATCAGCCCCAGCATTTT. Translated: CAWSPMFGHQPQHF.

The genes are TRBV7-2 and TRBJ2-7; a possible D gene is TRBD1 (6 bases). This CDR3 has 15 residues. V shed 0 bases and J shed 0 bases, with 9 bases lying between them. In germline, CDR1 is SGHTA, CDR2 FQGNSA. Here the CDR3 reads CASSLAPTGSYEQYF. In DNA form, the CDR3 reads TGTGCCAGCAGCTTAGCGCCGACAGGCTCCTACGAGCAGTACTTC.

The chain recombines TRBV9 with TRBJ1-2; possible D gene TRBD1, 6 bases. V lost 3 bases, J lost 6 bases, and 12 bases lay in between. This CDR3 is built from 13 residues. Germline loops: CDR1 SGDLS, CDR2 YYNGEE. The CDR3 here is CASSGLQGNGYTF. DNA of the CDR3: TGTGCCAGCAGCGGACTACAGGGCAATGGCTACACCTTC.

J is TRBJ2-2 and V is TRBV7-2, with D unclear. The CDR3 contains 16 residues. V lost 2 bases, J lost 0 bases, and 10 bases lay in between. Germline CDR1 reads SGHTA; CDR2 reads FQGNSA. CDR3: CASSLTSTPNTGELFF. The CDR3 region has the DNA TGTGCCAGCAGCTTAACCTCTACCCCGAACACCGGGGAGCTGTTTTTT.

This clone is a singleton in its sample. The rearrangement joins TRBV7-2 to TRBJ1-6; a possible D gene is TRBD1 (6 bases). With 3 bases removed from V and 4 bases from J, the gap between germline ends came to 10 bases. Per the germline V gene, CDR1 is SGHTA and CDR2 is FQGNSA. This CDR3 contains 15 residues. This CDR3 is CASSFQGRYNSPLHF. The CDR3 bases are TGTGCCAGCAGCTTCCAGGGGCGATATAATTCACCCCTCCACTTT. Full variable domain (rest looked up from reference TRBV7-2 and TRBJ1-6): GAGVSQSPSNKVTEKGKDVELRCDPISGHTALYWYRQSLGQGLEFLIYFQGNSAPDKSGLPSDRFSAERTGGSVSTLTIQRTQQEDSAVYLCASSFQGRYNSPLHFGNGTRLTVT.

This clone was seen just once. V is TRBV30 and J is TRBJ1-1, with a tentative D call TRBD1 (5 bases). Germline CDR1 is GTSNPN and CDR2 is SVGIG (reference sequence). The V gene lost 4 bases and the J gene lost 7 bases, with 13 bases spanning the gap. This CDR3 is built from 12 residues. The DNA for the CDR3 is TGTGCCTGGACCGCCGGGGGGATTGAAGCTTTCTTT. Translating it yields CAWTAGGIEAFF.

The V gene is TRBV28, the J gene TRBJ1-2; D might be TRBD1 (5 bases). The CDR3 length is 16 residues. Trimming removed 2 bases at V and 4 bases at J, with 17 bases between. Germline V gene lookup returns CDR1 MDHEN and CDR2 SYDVKM. The CDR3 DNA sequence: TGTGCCAGCAGTTTAGTGGGGGGAGGAACCCCCTATGGCTACACCTTC. The encoded protein is CASSLVGGGTPYGYTF.

For the CDR3, the DNA is TGTGCCAGTAGTAAGGCGAATTCACCCCTCCACTTT. It translates to CASSKANSPLHF. The V gene is TRBV19, the J gene TRBJ1-6; D is unresolved. The V end was cut by 4 bases, the J end by 7 bases, with 5 bases between. Germline V gene sequence: CDR1 LNHDA, CDR2 SQIVND (reference sequence). The CDR3 contains 12 residues.

The chain links TRBV7-9 to TRBJ2-5; TRBD1 aligns across 7 bases. V was clipped by 5 bases and J by 0 bases; unmatched bases: 9. In germline, CDR1 is SEHNR, CDR2 FQNEAQ (reference sequence). The CDR3 is made up of 16 amino acids. CDR3 amino acids: CASSPRQGWYQETQYF. CDR3 DNA: TGTGCCAGCAGCCCGAGACAGGGTTGGTACCAAGAGACCCAGTACTTC. The full variable domain, its missing parts supplied by reference TRBV7-9 and TRBJ2-5, is DTGVSQNPRHKITKRGQNVTFRCDPISEHNRLYWYRQTLGQGPEFLTYFQNEAQLEKSRLLSDRFSAERPKGSFSTLEIQRTEQGDSAMYLCASSPRQGWYQETQYFGPGTRLLVL.

The CDR3 region has the DNA TGTGCCTGTGGTTTTCAGGGTTATAGCAATCAGCCCCAGCATTTT. This translates into CACGFQGYSNQPQHF. The rearrangement links TRBV30 to TRBJ1-5, with D possibly matching TRBD1 (5 bases). V lost 6 bases and J lost 0, with 15 bases in between. The CDR3 has 15 residues. Germline V gene sequence: CDR1 GTSNPN, CDR2 SVGIG (reference sequence).

The V gene is TRBV27, the J gene TRBJ2-7, with D possibly TRBD1 on 7 matching bases. V lost 0 bases to trimming and J lost 11 bases, with 14 bases between them. Germline V lookup: CDR1 MNHEY, CDR2 SMNVEV (reference sequence). The CDR3 runs 13 residues. The CDR3 coding sequence is TGTGCCAGCAGTTTATCTAGCGGACAGGTTAAGTACTTC. It specifies CASSLSSGQVKYF.